The 3 T cell receptor beta chains presented below share a single source sample, sequenced in a study of tumor T cells in aggressive B-cell lymphoma. The data were produced by immunoSEQ multiplex PCR, yet TCRdb's version contains in-frame clones alone and is incomplete. The sample yields roughly 3,000 clones, almost 85% seen once. Sequenced input: tumor tissue. These receptors were taken from an adult with diffuse large B cell lymphoma. Some clones in this sample may be carry-over from other donors' samples.

V usage is TRBV28 and J usage is TRBJ2-7, with 10 bases identical to TRBD1. The CDR3 has 13 residues. Germline V gene sequence: CDR1 MDHEN, CDR2 SYDVKM. The ends lost 2 bases at V and 12 bases at J; junction bases unmatched: 7. The CDR3 sequence: CASSLDRGREGYF. CDR3 nucleotide sequence: TGTGCCAGCAGTTTAGACAGGGGGCGCGAGGGGTACTTC.

The rearrangement links TRBV2 to TRBJ1-1; D is uncertain. The germline CDR1 and CDR2 sequences are SNHLY and FYNNEI. V was pared by 8 bases and J by 0 bases, with 13 bases between. The CDR3 spans 14 residues. CDR3 protein: CASCLGGVNTEAFF. CDR3 in DNA: TGTGCCAGCTGCTTGGGAGGAGTGAACACTGAAGCTTTCTTT.

This clone appeared a few times. The rearrangement joins TRBV28 to TRBJ2-3, with 7 bases matching TRBD2. In germline, CDR1 is MDHEN, CDR2 SYDVKM. The CDR3 consists of 17 residues. Trimming took 1 base from V and 2 from J; bases not matched to a gene: 9. CDR3 region: CASSLSLAGPFTDTQYF. CDR3 DNA: TGTGCCAGCAGTTTATCTTTAGCGGGTCCCTTCACAGATACGCAGTATTTT. Together with reference TRBV28 and TRBJ2-3, the CDR3 gives the full variable domain: DVKVTQSSRYLVKRTGEKVFLECVQDMDHENMFWYRQDPGLGLRLIYFSYDVKMKEKGDIPEGYSVSREKKERFSLILESASTNQTSMYLCASSLSLAGPFTDTQYFGPGTRLTVL.